Listed below are T cell receptor beta chains from one sample, sequenced in a study of T cell repertoires in cytomegalovirus infection. Each CDR3 protein gets one entry after TCRdb re-called the reads with MiXCR. The data contain 560,000 or so distinct CDR3 sequences, about 15% of them singletons. Sequenced input: CD8+ T cells from PBMCs. Receptors originate from a human donor in good health (CMV status not recorded). Some clones in this sample may be carry-over from other donors' samples. Each CDR3 is given with its conserved first and last residue. The D gene is left open where the match is weak. A clone size is listed for some rows: how often the clone was seen (once, few, many), or a class if it is expanded.

V	J	D	size	length	CDR3	DNA
TRBV12-3/TRBV12-4	TRBJ2-5	-	many	13	CASLGGRGETQYF	TGTGCCAGCCTGGGGGGGCGAGGGGAGACCCAGTACTTC
TRBV7-9	TRBJ1-2	-	many	14	CASSVSLAGYGYTF	TGTGCCAGCAGCGTCTCTCTGGCCGGCTATGGCTACACCTTC
TRBV20-1	TRBJ2-2	TRBD2	-	17	CSASGLAGGGNTGELFF	TGCAGTGCGTCGGGACTAGCGGGGGGCGGGAACACCGGGGAGCTGTTTTTT
TRBV11-2	TRBJ1-2	-	many	12	CASSPYTYGYTF	TGTGCCAGCAGCCCCTACACCTATGGCTACACCTTC
TRBV7-6	TRBJ2-1	TRBD1	many	13	CASGTGLYNEQFF	TGTGCCAGCGGGACAGGGTTGTACAATGAGCAGTTCTTC
TRBV4-1	TRBJ2-5	TRBD1	many	14	CASSPDRVAETQYF	TGCGCCAGCAGCCCGGACAGGGTGGCAGAGACCCAGTACTTC
TRBV6-6	TRBJ2-5	-	-	14	CASRTGLLLETQYF	TGTGCCAGCAGGACCGGACTTCTTCTGGAGACCCAGTACTTC
TRBV5-1	TRBJ2-7	-	few	15	CASSFDRDGNYEQYF	TGCGCCAGCAGCTTCGACCGGGACGGAAACTACGAGCAGTACTTC
TRBV6-1	TRBJ1-1	-	many	16	CASSALGQSVNTEAFF	TGTGCCAGCAGTGCGCTTGGACAGTCCGTAAACACTGAAGCTTTCTTT
TRBV6-5	TRBJ2-1	-	-	13	CASSPPPYNEQFF	TGTGCCAGCAGCCCTCCACCGTACAATGAGCAGTTCTTC
TRBV28	TRBJ2-1	TRBD2	-	15	CASTGGGASYNEQFF	TGTGCCAGTACGGGGGGGGGGGCCTCCTACAATGAGCAGTTCTTC
TRBV24-1	TRBJ2-7	TRBD1	-	17	CATSLVFGQVDTYEQYF	TGTGCCACCAGTTTGGTTTTCGGACAGGTGGATACCTACGAGCAGTACTTC
TRBV24-1	TRBJ2-1	TRBD2	few	15	CATSRSSGRRNEQFF	TGTGCCACCAGTCGTTCCAGCGGGAGAAGGAATGAGCAGTTCTTC
TRBV6-5	TRBJ1-6	-	-	15	CASSYSTSFDSPLHF	TGTGCCAGCAGTTACTCAACCAGCTTTGATTCACCCCTCCACTTT
TRBV3-1	TRBJ1-2	-	-	16	CASSQDKGPPYYGYTF	TGTGCCAGCAGCCAAGATAAGGGACCGCCGTACTATGGCTACACCTTC
TRBV2	TRBJ1-1	-	few	15	CASSEMLIGNTEAFF	TGTGCCAGCAGTGAAATGTTGATAGGGAACACTGAAGCTTTCTTT
TRBV5-1	TRBJ1-1	-	-	14	CASSSGIGNTEAFF	TGCGCCAGCAGCTCGGGGATTGGGAACACTGAAGCTTTCTTT
TRBV10-3	TRBJ1-1	-	many	13	CAVYRDMNTEAFF	TGTGCCGTATACCGGGACATGAACACTGAAGCTTTCTTT
TRBV28	TRBJ2-7	-	many	15	CASSSPGPPTYEQYF	TGTGCCAGCAGTTCCCCGGGACCCCCAACCTACGAGCAGTACTTC
TRBV7-3	TRBJ2-7	TRBD2	-	15	CASSPGGEVGYEYYF	TGTGCCAGCAGCCCGGGGGGGGAAGTGGGCTACGAGTATTACTTC
TRBV6-5	TRBJ1-5	-	many	13	CASSYSTGQPQHF	TGTGCCAGCAGTTACTCGACCGGTCAGCCCCAGCATTTT
TRBV5-6	TRBJ1-5	TRBD1	-	15	CASSLEGAFNQPQHF	TGTGCCAGCAGCTTGGAGGGGGCGTTCAATCAGCCCCAGCATTTT
TRBV6-5	TRBJ2-3	TRBD2	many	16	CASRYLAGTSTDTQYF	TGTGCCAGCAGGTATCTAGCGGGGACTAGCACAGATACGCAGTATTTT
TRBV5-6	TRBJ1-1	TRBD1	few	15	CASSLGTGIPVSAFF	TGTGCCAGCAGCTTGGGGACAGGGATTCCAGTTTCAGCTTTCTTT
TRBV10-3	TRBJ2-7	-	many	11	CAIKSGNKQYF	TGTGCCATCAAATCTGGGAACAAGCAGTACTTC
TRBV12-3/TRBV12-4	TRBJ2-3	TRBD2	many	15	CASSSASGRPDTQYF	TGTGCCAGCAGTTCGGCTAGCGGGAGGCCAGATACGCAGTATTTT
TRBV20-1	TRBJ2-1	-	few	13	CSAMRYNYNEQFF	TGCAGTGCTATGCGGTACAACTACAATGAGCAGTTCTTC
TRBV5-5	TRBJ1-1	-	many	14	CASSRWRGDTEAFF	TGTGCCAGCAGCCGGTGGCGGGGGGACACTGAAGCTTTCTTT
TRBV30	TRBJ1-5	-	-	12	CAWSADNQPQHF	TGTGCCTGGAGTGCGGATAATCAGCCCCAGCATTTT
TRBV12-3/TRBV12-4	TRBJ1-2	TRBD1	many	14	CASSSTGGASGYTF	TGTGCCAGCAGTTCGACAGGGGGCGCTTCTGGCTACACCTTC
TRBV20-1	TRBJ2-7	-	-	14	CSARDPIRTYEQYF	TGCAGTGCTAGGGACCCGATCAGGACCTACGAGCAGTACTTC
TRBV7-6	TRBJ2-3	TRBD1	many	17	CASSLAQTGGVTDTQYF	TGTGCCAGCAGCTTAGCCCAGACAGGGGGAGTGACAGATACGCAGTATTTT
TRBV27	TRBJ2-5	TRBD1	-	16	CASSLFRDRGKETQYF	TGTGCCAGCAGTTTGTTTCGGGACAGGGGAAAAGAGACCCAGTACTTC
TRBV6-5	TRBJ2-5	-	many	15	CASSYLDGTQETQYF	TGTGCCAGCAGTTACTTGGACGGAACGCAAGAGACCCAGTACTTC
TRBV2	TRBJ1-1	-	few	10	CASLKTEAFF	TGTGCCAGCTTGAAGACTGAAGCTTTCTTT
TRBV5-5	TRBJ2-5	-	-	14	CASSSQDNVETQYF	TGTGCCAGCAGCTCTCAGGATAACGTCGAGACCCAGTACTTC
TRBV14	TRBJ2-1	TRBD2	few	17	CASSHGLAGGLYNEQFF	TGTGCCAGCAGCCATGGACTAGCGGGAGGGCTGTACAATGAGCAGTTCTTC
TRBV5-1	TRBJ2-1	TRBD2	-	18	CASSGGGTTTSSYNEQFF	TGCGCCAGCAGCGGGGGGGGGACGACTACGAGCTCCTACAATGAGCAGTTCTTC
TRBV19	TRBJ1-2	-	many	13	CASSIDLLGGYTF	TGTGCCAGTAGTATAGATCTACTGGGTGGCTACACCTTC
TRBV19	TRBJ2-3	TRBD1	few	16	CASTIGDRGSADTQYF	TGTGCCAGTACCATCGGGGACAGGGGTTCGGCAGATACGCAGTATTTT
TRBV27	TRBJ2-2	TRBD2	-	16	CASSLLRAGGPGELFF	TGTGCCAGCAGTTTACTGAGAGCGGGAGGTCCCGGGGAGCTGTTTTTT